This TCR beta chain was recovered during a study of blood T cell repertoires in COVID-19. The wider study: There were acute and convalescent COVID-19 samples, and they came from the United States, Italy and Spain. PBMCs, B-cell-depleted T cells, or T cells were the source of the cDNA or gDNA that made up the material.

Original data processing: Estimation of nucleated cell counts was performed using reference gene primer amplification. Sequenced by immunoSEQ multiplex PCR; TCRdb stores in-frame clones only, minus some. V, J and clone size were drawn from that table, and D and trimming were deduced from the DNA. The table records 110,000 to 150,000 clones, 75% to 85% of them present only once. Germline CDR1 and CDR2: KGHSH and LQKENI. CDR3 length: 13 residues. V gave up 5 bases and J gave up 4 bases, with 10 bases separating them. The sample comprised peripheral blood. The chain combines TRBV18 with TRBJ2-3, with D uncertain. The source of this sequence is a woman between 50 and 59 years old with acute or convalescent COVID-19. As DNA, the CDR3 is TGTGCCAGCTCATCGACTCGGTCAGATACGCAGTATTTT. Protein sequence: CASSSTRSDTQYF.